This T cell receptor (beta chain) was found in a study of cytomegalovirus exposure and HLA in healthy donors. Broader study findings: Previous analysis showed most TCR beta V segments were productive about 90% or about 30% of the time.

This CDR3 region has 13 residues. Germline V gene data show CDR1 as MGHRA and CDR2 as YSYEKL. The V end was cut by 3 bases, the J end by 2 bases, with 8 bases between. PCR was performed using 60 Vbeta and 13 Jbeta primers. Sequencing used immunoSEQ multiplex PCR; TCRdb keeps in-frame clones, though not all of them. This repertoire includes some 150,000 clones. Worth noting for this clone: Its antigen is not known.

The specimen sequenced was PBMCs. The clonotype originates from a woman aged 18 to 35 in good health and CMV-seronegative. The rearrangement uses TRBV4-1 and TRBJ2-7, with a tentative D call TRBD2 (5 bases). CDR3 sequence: CASSHSGAYEQYF. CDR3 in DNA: TGCGCCAGCAGCCATTCCGGGGCCTACGAGCAGTACTTC.